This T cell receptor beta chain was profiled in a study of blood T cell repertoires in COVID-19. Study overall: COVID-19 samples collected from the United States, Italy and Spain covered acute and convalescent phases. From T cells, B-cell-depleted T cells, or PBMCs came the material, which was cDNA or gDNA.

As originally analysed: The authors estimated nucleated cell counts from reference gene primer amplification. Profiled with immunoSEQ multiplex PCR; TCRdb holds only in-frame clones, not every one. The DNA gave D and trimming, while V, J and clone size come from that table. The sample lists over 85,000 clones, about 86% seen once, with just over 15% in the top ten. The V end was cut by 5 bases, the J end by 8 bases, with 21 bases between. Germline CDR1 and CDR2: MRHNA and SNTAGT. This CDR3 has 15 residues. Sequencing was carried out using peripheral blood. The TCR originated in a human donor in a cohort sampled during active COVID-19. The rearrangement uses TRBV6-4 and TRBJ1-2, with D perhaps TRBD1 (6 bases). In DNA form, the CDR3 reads TGTGCCAGCAGTCGGACAGAATACCCTTTCGCAGGCTACACCTTC. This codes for CASSRTEYPFAGYTF.